One sample yielded the 24 T cell receptor beta chains listed below, sequenced in a study of blood T cell repertoires in COVID-19. TCRdb's copy holds only in-frame clones and misses some; the assay was immunoSEQ multiplex PCR. The table has some 270,000 clones, approximately 83% seen once. Sequencing used PBMCs or T cells enriched from blood (not recorded which). Source of these receptors: a woman aged 25 to 39 who had recovered from COVID-19.

This rearrangement joins TRBV15 to TRBJ1-2; weak D call: TRBD1 (5 bases). V gave up 2 bases and J gave up 4 bases, with 14 bases separating them. The CDR3 sequence is 15 residues long. Germline CDR1 LNHNV, CDR2 YYDKDF (reference sequence). Here the CDR3 reads CATSRTRETFYGYTF. As DNA, the CDR3 is TGTGCCACCAGCAGAACCAGGGAAACCTTCTATGGCTACACCTTC.

This chain uses TRBV5-1 with TRBJ1-1; D unclear. The germline V gene encodes CDR1 SGHRS and CDR2 YFSETQ. The CDR3 is made up of 15 amino acids. V was trimmed by 0 bases and J by 3 bases, leaving 12 bases between them. The CDR3: CASSLGATGHTEAFF. The CDR3 nucleotides read TGCGCCAGCAGCTTGGGAGCCACTGGTCACACTGAAGCTTTCTTT.

J is TRBJ2-7 and V is TRBV18, with a possible D match to TRBD2 (6 bases). In germline, CDR1 is KGHSH, CDR2 LQKENI. The CDR3 sequence is 15 residues long. Trimming removed 1 base from V and 3 bases from J, with 13 bases in between. The CDR3 bases are TGTGCCAGCTCACCACGGACGGGACTTAGCTACGAGCAGTACTTC. This gives the protein CASSPRTGLSYEQYF. Variable domain in full (rest from reference TRBV18 and TRBJ2-7): NAGVMQNPRHLVRRRGQEARLRCSPMKGHSHVYWYRQLPEEGLKFMVYLQKENIIDESGMPKERFSAEFPKEGPSILRIQQVVRGDSAAYFCASSPRTGLSYEQYFGPGTRLTVT.

This chain links TRBV5-1 with TRBJ2-7; 7 nucleotides align to TRBD2. CDR3 size: 16 residues. The germline gives CDR1 SGHRS, CDR2 YFSETQ. The V and J ends lost 0 bases and 3 bases, in that order; junction bases with no gene match: 9. CDR3 DNA sequence: TGCGCCAGCAGCTTGGGGCAGGGCGCTAGCGGCTACGAGCAGTACTTC. Its translation is CASSLGQGASGYEQYF. Filled out from reference TRBV5-1 and TRBJ2-7, the complete variable domain reads KAGVTQTPRYLIKTRGQQVTLSCSPISGHRSVSWYQQTPGQGLQFLFEYFSETQRNKGNFPGRFSGRQFSNSRSEMNVSTLELGDSALYLCASSLGQGASGYEQYFGPGTRLTVT.

The V and J genes are TRBV19 and TRBJ2-1; TRBD2 matches at 7 bases. V shed 3 bases and J 10 bases; nucleotides not matched to a gene: 15. CDR1 is LNHDA, CDR2 SQIVND, per germline (reference sequence). The CDR3 length is 16 residues. The DNA of the CDR3 is TGTGCCAGTAGTATGGAGATCGCGGGAGAAATTGGGGAGCAGTTCTTC. Translating it yields CASSMEIAGEIGEQFF.

This chain uses TRBV10-2 with TRBJ2-7; maybe TRBD1 (5 bases). The CDR3 extends over 13 amino acids. V dropped 2 bases and J dropped 3 bases, with 8 bases sitting between them. CDR1 is WSHSY and CDR2 is SAAADI in the germline V gene. DNA of the CDR3: TGCGCCAGCAGTGAGCTCAGGGTCTACGAGCAGTACTTC. Translation gives CASSELRVYEQYF.

The chain is built from TRBV28 and TRBJ1-4, with D possibly being TRBD1 (6 bases). Trimming shortened V by 9 bases and J by 6 bases, and 8 bases separated the two germline ends. Germline CDR1 reads MDHEN; CDR2 reads SYDVKM. The CDR3 covers 11 residues. The CDR3: CASRTDEKLFF. The DNA for the CDR3 is TGTGCCAGTCGGACAGATGAAAAACTGTTTTTT. The complete variable domain, with remaining parts taken from reference TRBV28 and TRBJ1-4, reads DVKVTQSSRYLVKRTGEKVFLECVQDMDHENMFWYRQDPGLGLRLIYFSYDVKMKEKGDIPEGYSVSREKKERFSLILESASTNQTSMYLCASRTDEKLFFGSGTQLSVL.

The rearrangement uses TRBV7-9 and TRBJ2-1; 12 positions agree with TRBD2. CDR3 size: 15 residues. CDR1 SEHNR and CDR2 FQNEAQ come from the germline V gene (reference sequence). V gave up 5 bases and J gave up 10 bases; unmatched junction bases: 9. CDR3 DNA sequence: TGTGCCAGCAGCCGAACTAGCGGGGGGCCTGGGGAGCAGTTCTTC. This sequence encodes CASSRTSGGPGEQFF.

This clone was observed at least ten times. This chain uses TRBV4-2 with TRBJ2-2; weak D call: TRBD2 (5 bases). Germline CDR1 LGHNA, CDR2 YNFKEQ. This CDR3 is 13 amino acids long. Trimming removed 3 bases at V and 3 bases at J, with 5 bases between. The CDR3 DNA reads TGTGCCAGCAGCCACGGGGACACCGGGGAGCTGTTTTTT. This translates into CASSHGDTGELFF.

This clone was observed a single time. The chain combines TRBV28 with TRBJ2-3; 9 bases line up with TRBD1. Germline values: CDR1 MDHEN, CDR2 SYDVKM. The CDR3 has 16 amino acids. V was clipped by 4 bases and J by 1 base; unmatched bases: 6. The CDR3 loop reads CASSSTDRGGTDTQYF. CDR3 sequence (DNA): TGTGCCAGCAGTTCCACGGACAGGGGTGGCACAGATACGCAGTATTTT.

The chain has TRBV5-4 and TRBJ2-7; TRBD1 aligns across 7 bases. Germline CDR1 is SGHNT and CDR2 is YYREEE (reference sequence). After removal of 2 bases from V and 6 bases from J, the junction contained 5 bases not matched to a gene. The CDR3 totals 13 residues. This CDR3 is CASSLPRTGEQYF. CDR3 nucleotides: TGTGCCAGCAGCTTACCTCGGACAGGCGAGCAGTACTTC.

The chain employs TRBV9 and TRBJ1-1, with TRBD1 identical over 7 bases. CDR1 is SGDLS, CDR2 YYNGEE, per germline. This CDR3 comprises 14 residues. V gave up 0 bases and J gave up 5 bases; unmatched junction bases: 4. CDR3 sequence reads: CASSVDTGATEAFF. CDR3 nucleotide sequence: TGTGCCAGCAGCGTAGACACAGGGGCGACTGAAGCTTTCTTT.

The rearrangement uses TRBV9 and TRBJ2-1; tentatively, D is TRBD2 (6 bases). V was clipped by 1 base and J by 8 bases, with 10 bases between them. Germline assignment: CDR1 SGDLS and CDR2 YYNGEE. This CDR3 comprises 13 residues. CDR3 residues: CASSVRDFHEQFF. The CDR3, as DNA: TGTGCCAGCAGCGTAAGGGACTTTCATGAGCAGTTCTTC.

This rearrangement joins TRBV30 to TRBJ2-7; TRBD2 agrees at 15 bases. The CDR3 covers 16 residues. J lost 7 bases, V lost 0 bases, and 7 bases had no gene match. Germline loops: CDR1 GTSNPN, CDR2 SVGIG (reference sequence). The CDR3 spells CAWSVNGLAGGKEQYF. The CDR3 DNA follows: TGTGCCTGGAGTGTAAATGGACTAGCGGGAGGGAAGGAGCAGTACTTC.

V and J are TRBV5-8 and TRBJ1-1; no definite D call. The CDR3 is 13 amino acids. The V end was cut by 7 bases, the J end by 4 bases, with 14 bases between. Germline values: CDR1 SGHTS, CDR2 YDEGEE. In nucleotides, the CDR3 is TGTGCCAGCCCCCTGGTTACGAGCACTGAAGCTTTCTTT. Translating gives CASPLVTSTEAFF.

This chain joins TRBV7-2 and TRBJ1-5; tentatively, D is TRBD1 (6 bases). The CDR3 extends over 18 amino acids. Between the trimmed V and J ends, which lost 2 bases and 3 bases, there was a span of 20 bases. CDR1 and CDR2 from the germline V gene are SGHTA and FQGNSA. Here the CDR3 DNA reads TGTGCCAGCAGCTTAAGTCCCCTTGGACAGCATTACAATCAGCCCCAGCATTTT. Its translation is CASSLSPLGQHYNQPQHF.

The J gene is TRBJ1-2, the V gene TRBV10-3; 8 bases align to TRBD1. The ends lost 6 bases at V and 5 bases at J; junction bases unmatched: 2. CDR3 size: 12 residues. Germline V gene sequence: CDR1 ENHRY, CDR2 SYGVKD. CDR3: CAIRGTGYGYTF. In DNA, the CDR3 is TGTGCCATCAGGGGGACAGGTTATGGCTACACCTTC.

The chain joins TRBV29-1 to TRBJ2-3; D is uncertain. The CDR3 consists of 11 residues. Trimming took 7 bases from V and 0 from J, leaving 5 bases between them. Germline assignment: CDR1 SQVTM and CDR2 ANQGSEA. As DNA, the CDR3 is TGCAGCGAGACTAGCACAGATACGCAGTATTTT. Translated, it gives CSETSTDTQYF.

The sample holds a few counts of this clone. The CDR3, as DNA: TGCAGCGCCAGGACAGGGGATAGTGAGCAGTTCTTC. Its translation is CSARTGDSEQFF. This sequence joins TRBV29-1 and TRBJ2-1; TRBD1 matches 9 bases. CDR1 and CDR2 from the germline V gene are SQVTM and ANQGSEA. The CDR3 is 12 residues long. With V trimmed by 7 bases and J by 9 bases, 7 bases remained unmatched.

This clone was counted between two and nine times. V gene TRBV28 combines with J gene TRBJ2-7, with D perhaps matching TRBD2 (7 bases). The germline V gene has CDR1 MDHEN and CDR2 SYDVKM. V was trimmed by 3 bases and J by 4 bases, leaving 16 bases between them. This CDR3 region has 15 residues. CDR3 DNA sequence: TGTGCCAGCAGTTTGGCGGGGGCCACGGGGTACGAGCAGTACTTC. Amino acid sequence: CASSLAGATGYEQYF.

V and J are TRBV28 and TRBJ1-1; a possible D gene is TRBD1 (6 bases). CDR1 MDHEN and CDR2 SYDVKM come from the germline V gene. With 6 bases removed from V and 10 bases from J, the gap between germline ends came to 12 bases. The CDR3 has 11 amino acids. The CDR3 spells CASRAQGLAFF. The DNA of the CDR3 is TGTGCCAGCAGGGCGCAGGGGCTAGCTTTCTTT. Combining the CDR3 with reference TRBV28 and TRBJ1-1 gives the whole variable domain DVKVTQSSRYLVKRTGEKVFLECVQDMDHENMFWYRQDPGLGLRLIYFSYDVKMKEKGDIPEGYSVSREKKERFSLILESASTNQTSMYLCASRAQGLAFFGQGTRLTVV.

The chain links TRBV28 to TRBJ1-2; perhaps TRBD1 as D (5 bases). V gave up 6 bases and J gave up 8 bases, with 16 bases separating them. CDR3 size: 13 residues. Germline-derived CDR1 and CDR2 are MDHEN and SYDVKM. DNA for the CDR3: TGTGCCAGCAGCCCCCAGCCGGGGGGGGGCTACACCTTC. This gives the protein CASSPQPGGGYTF.

The chain uses TRBV28 and TRBJ1-6, with D possibly matching TRBD1 (6 bases). The CDR3 consists of 12 residues. The V end was cut by 4 bases, the J end by 13 bases, with 11 bases between. The germline V gene encodes CDR1 MDHEN and CDR2 SYDVKM. This CDR3 is CASSSTGTPLHF. The CDR3 DNA is TGTGCCAGCAGTTCCACAGGGACCCCCCTCCACTTT.

The J gene is TRBJ2-3, the V gene TRBV19; tentatively, D is TRBD2 (5 bases). This CDR3 is built from 14 residues. The V gene lost 7 bases and the J gene lost 2 bases, with 13 bases spanning the gap. The V gene's germline CDR1 is LNHDA and CDR2 SQIVND (reference sequence). The CDR3 is CASNNLRDTDTQYF. The CDR3, as DNA: TGTGCCAGTAATAACCTCCGGGACACAGATACGCAGTATTTT.